Reported below is one TCR beta chain. This specimen comes from a study of cytomegalovirus exposure and HLA in healthy donors. Germline V gene data show CDR1 as GTSNPN and CDR2 as SVGIG (reference sequence). This CDR3 contains 14 residues. The ends lost 2 bases at V and 11 bases at J; junction bases unmatched: 7. PCR amplification relied on 60 Vbeta primers (plus 13 Jbeta primers). Repertoires were generated with immunoSEQ multiplex PCR, while TCRdb's copy carries only in-frame clones and drops some. Of some 180,000 clones in the sample, less than 80% were seen once. Sequencing was carried out using PBMCs. This TCR derives from a man between 18 and 35 years old in good health and CMV-seronegative. The rearrangement links TRBV30 to TRBJ1-6; 9 nucleotides agree with TRBD1. CDR3: CAWSSGTGFAPLHF. The CDR3 nucleotides are TGTGCCTGGAGTTCTGGGACAGGGTTCGCACCCCTCCACTTT.